The 2 T cell receptor beta chains reported below all come from one sample, sequenced in a study of naive and memory T cell subsets (dated by TCRdb to about 2017). Receptor libraries were prepared by UMI-ligation and nested PCR. Sequencing was performed on an Illumina MiSeq. The beta constant-region primer consisted of an equimolar mixture of two oligonucleotides that together covered TRBC1 and TRBC2. Four rounds of PCR, combining the SP2 primer with nested alpha and beta constant-region primers, were used to amplify the ligated cDNA. The raw public reads went through TCRdb reprocessing: fastp at Q25, MiXCR clone calling, in-frame beta chains kept. Rows merge per CDR3 protein into single entries with the most common DNA and genes. Counted in this sample were 130,000 or so distinct CDR3 sequences; 36% of them appeared once. The leading ten clones occupy approximately 0.9% of the sample. Input material: central memory CD4+ T cells from blood. The meaning of the sample's cell subset or site label: central memory, CD45RA- CD27+. These receptors were taken from a human donor in good health.

The chain has TRBV7-9 and TRBJ2-7; D is unclear. Germline V CDR1 and CDR2: SEHNR, FQNEAQ (reference sequence). V dropped 4 bases and J dropped 5 bases, with 18 bases sitting between them. The CDR3 covers 15 residues. This CDR3 is CASSSRGAKWDEQYF. The CDR3 DNA follows: TGTGCCAGCAGCTCCCGCGGTGCCAAGTGGGACGAGCAGTACTTC.

The chain uses TRBV5-1 and TRBJ2-7; D unresolved. This CDR3 spans 14 amino acids. Trimming took 0 bases from V and 1 from J, leaving 8 bases between them. Germline CDR1 SGHRS, CDR2 YFSETQ. CDR3 sequence (DNA): TGCGCCAGCAGCTTGGTGGGCGGATCCTACGAGCAGTACTTC. Its protein product is CASSLVGGSYEQYF. Together with reference TRBV5-1 and TRBJ2-7, the CDR3 gives the full variable domain: KAGVTQTPRYLIKTRGQQVTLSCSPISGHRSVSWYQQTPGQGLQFLFEYFSETQRNKGNFPGRFSGRQFSNSRSEMNVSTLELGDSALYLCASSLVGGSYEQYFGPGTRLTVT.